This is a list of T cell receptor beta chains from one sample in a study of T cell changes during pregnancy in multiple sclerosis. Clones were read by immunoSEQ multiplex PCR, and TCRdb kept only the in-frame ones, dropping some. The table shows 35,000 to 45,000 clones, with 85% to 90% occurring only once. The specimen comprised peripheral blood, sampled in the second trimester of pregnancy. The receptors here all came from a female donor in good health, enrolled as a control in a pregnancy study. Both conserved end residues are trimmed from each CDR3.

TRBJ1-1 TRBV18 ASSLDRERILSSAF
TRBJ1-5 TRBV18 ASSPPDRSNQPQH
TRBJ2-7 TRBV27 ASSFPGVPGGRQY
TRBJ1-2 TRBV11-3 ASGWDRGSGYT
TRBJ2-3 TRBV9 ASSLGQTDTQY
TRBJ2-3 TRBV9 ASSGASGGEADTQY
TRBJ1-1 TRBV7-8 ASSSRSTDVTKNTEAF
TRBJ1-2 TRBV7-9 ASSLDIYGYT
TRBJ2-3 TRBV10-3 AISSQSADTQY
TRBJ1-2 TRBV4-1 ASSQAGQGIRGYT
TRBJ1-6 TRBV6-5 ASSRGRGDSPLH
TRBJ1-1 TRBV30 AWSVQTELKAF
TRBJ2-1 TRBV6-6 ASRNRDRGHNEQF
TRBJ1-1 TRBV2 ASSEGQGGTEAF
TRBJ2-7 TRBV5-8 ASSSYRGTNHYEQY
TRBJ1-4 TRBV15 ATSRITGGANEKLF
TRBJ1-1 TRBV30 AYSQTRTEAF
TRBJ2-1 TRBV5-6 ASTPVNTGYNEQF
TRBJ2-7 TRBV9 ASSANRSPHEQY
TRBJ2-1 TRBV19 ASSIMASGGTYNEQF
TRBJ2-6 TRBV27 ASSLVRLSGANVLT
TRBJ1-4 TRBV6-5 ASRTGILNEKLF
TRBJ2-7 TRBV2 ASSRTEASSYEQY
TRBJ2-1 TRBV27 ASSFRGAEQF
TRBJ1-6 TRBV4-2 ASSPTGGGSPLH
TRBJ2-7 TRBV29-1 SVSGGGGNDEQY
TRBJ1-2 TRBV11-2 ASSPMDVTGVSGYT
TRBJ2-7 TRBV7-9 AFLEPENYEQY
TRBJ2-1 TRBV6-1 ASSDKDKSYNEQF
TRBJ2-1 TRBV19 ASSEAYNEQF
TRBJ1-1 TRBV6-1 ASENSGGRTEAF
TRBJ2-5 TRBV30 AWSVTSGGTWGTQY